The 3 T cell receptor beta chains in this list originate from one sample, sequenced in a study of blood T cell repertoires in COVID-19. The assay was immunoSEQ multiplex PCR, and TCRdb's table has in-frame clones only and misses some. This sample has 250,000 or so clones, with roughly 90% found just once. The sequenced material came from peripheral blood. Receptor source: a man younger than 40 with active or convalescent COVID-19.

The chain uses TRBV19 and TRBJ2-3, with 10 nucleotides matching TRBD1. Germline loops: CDR1 LNHDA, CDR2 SQIVND (reference sequence). The CDR3 sequence is 17 residues long. Trimming took 4 bases from V and 2 from J; bases not matched to a gene: 9. CDR3 loop: CASSKRTGGANTDTQYF. CDR3 bases: TGTGCCAGTAGTAAACGGACAGGGGGGGCTAACACAGATACGCAGTATTTT.

V is TRBV27 and J is TRBJ2-7, with 9 bases that match TRBD2. After removal of 3 bases from V and 3 bases from J, the junction contained 3 bases not matched to a gene. The CDR3 runs 14 residues. Germline V gene data show CDR1 as MNHEY and CDR2 as SMNVEV (reference sequence). The CDR3 loop is CASSFLAGNYEQYF. CDR3 nucleotide sequence: TGTGCCAGCAGTTTCCTAGCGGGGAACTACGAGCAGTACTTC.

This chain links TRBV29-1 with TRBJ1-2; 9 bases fit TRBD1. The V and J ends lost 5 bases and 8 bases, in that order; junction bases with no gene match: 12. CDR3 length: 14 residues. Germline CDR1 reads SQVTM; CDR2 reads ANQGSEA. The CDR3 DNA sequence: TGCAGCGTTACCTTGAGGACAGGGGCGAACGGCTACACCTTC. Translated, it gives CSVTLRTGANGYTF.